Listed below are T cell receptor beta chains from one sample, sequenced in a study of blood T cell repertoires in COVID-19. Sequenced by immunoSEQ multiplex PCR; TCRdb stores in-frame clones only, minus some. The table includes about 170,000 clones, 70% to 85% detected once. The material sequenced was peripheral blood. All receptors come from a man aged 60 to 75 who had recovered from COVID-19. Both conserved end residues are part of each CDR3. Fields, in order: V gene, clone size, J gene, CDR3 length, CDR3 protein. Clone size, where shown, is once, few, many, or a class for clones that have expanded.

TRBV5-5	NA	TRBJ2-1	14	CASSFFGSYNEQFF
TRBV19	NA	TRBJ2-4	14	CATATSGAMDIQYF
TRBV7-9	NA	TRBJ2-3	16	CASSFLAGGPADTQYF
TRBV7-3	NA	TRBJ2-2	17	CASSRGRQGRDTGELFF
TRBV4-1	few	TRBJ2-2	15	CASSQARAHTGELFF
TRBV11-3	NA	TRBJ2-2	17	CASSLMGGSANTGELFF
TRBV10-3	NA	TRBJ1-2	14	CAISEVAGGYGYTF
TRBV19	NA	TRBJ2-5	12	CASSKTEETQYF
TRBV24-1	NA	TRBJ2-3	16	CATSPRLAGKTDTQYF
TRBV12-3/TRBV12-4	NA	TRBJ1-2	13	CASSLQDGGGYTF
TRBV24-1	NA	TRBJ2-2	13	CATTPGNTGELFF
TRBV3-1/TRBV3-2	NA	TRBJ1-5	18	CASSHGSRKIFSNQPQHF
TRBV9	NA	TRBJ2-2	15	CASSPSVTNTGELFF
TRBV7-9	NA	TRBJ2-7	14	CASSLTGGTYEQYF
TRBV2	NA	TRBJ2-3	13	CASQIGGGNTQYF
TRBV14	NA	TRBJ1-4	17	CASSQDLIGTGDEKLFF
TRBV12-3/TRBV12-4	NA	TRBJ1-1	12	CASSLSNTEAFF
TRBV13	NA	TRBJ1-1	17	CASSLLRANRPNTEAFF
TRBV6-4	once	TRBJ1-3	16	CASSDPGFSSGNTIYF
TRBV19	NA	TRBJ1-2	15	CASSILMAENYGYTF
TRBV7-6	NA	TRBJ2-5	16	CASSTHWDSTQETQYF
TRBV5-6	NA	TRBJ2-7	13	CASSLRDSYEQYF
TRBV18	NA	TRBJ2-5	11	CASSREETQYF
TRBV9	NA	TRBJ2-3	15	CASSVGGGNTDTQYF
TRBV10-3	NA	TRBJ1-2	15	CAISENRGANYGYTF